Listed here are 2 T cell receptor beta chains from one sample, sequenced in a study of shared clonotypes between healthy human individuals. The protocol was immunoSEQ multiplex PCR, while the TCRdb copy is restricted to in-frame clones and leaves out a portion. The repertoire holds approximately 2,300,000 clones, with less than 95% as singletons. The source material was naive CD4+ T cells from PBMCs. The subset: CD45RA+ positively selected. These receptors were obtained from a man aged 18-30 years in good health. Some clones in this sample may be carry-over from other donors' samples.

The rearrangement uses TRBV28 and TRBJ1-1, with D unclear. V was pared by 11 bases and J by 1 base, with 14 bases between. Germline CDR1 MDHEN, CDR2 SYDVKM. This CDR3 spans 13 amino acids. The CDR3 protein is CAYKAQQNTEAFF. The CDR3 region has the DNA TGTGCCTACAAAGCGCAGCAGAACACTGAAGCTTTCTTT.

Concerning this clone itself: Other DNA sequences in the same sample also yield this CDR3. The gene calls are TRBV18 and TRBJ2-3; tentative D call: TRBD2 (5 bases). The CDR3 extends over 15 amino acids. From germline, CDR1 is KGHSH and CDR2 LQKENI. V gave up 1 base and J gave up 2 bases, with 10 bases separating them. CDR3 DNA: TGTGCCAGCTCACCACGGAGCGGCTCCACAGATACGCAGTATTTT. Translation gives CASSPRSGSTDTQYF.